This TCR beta chain comes out of a study of blood T cell repertoires in COVID-19. Study details: Whether acute or convalescent, the COVID-19 samples came from the United States, Italy and Spain. From T cells, B-cell-depleted T cells, or PBMCs came the material, which was cDNA or gDNA.

Followed longitudinally, the Seattle patients had been enrolled during active infection. Authors' data handling: Amplification with reference gene primers provided the estimates of nucleated cell counts. The protocol was immunoSEQ multiplex PCR, while the TCRdb copy is restricted to in-frame clones and leaves out a portion. From that table come the V and J calls and clone size; the DNA was used to work out D and trimming. Seen here are about 170,000 clones, approximately 80% observed once, and the top ten hold roughly 15%. CDR1 and CDR2 from the germline V gene are SGHKS and YYEKEE (reference sequence). The length of the CDR3 is 15 residues. V was shortened by 7 bases and J by 2 bases, with 18 bases between the two germline ends.

This TCR came from a woman in her 70s with COVID-19, enrolled during active disease. Sample: peripheral blood. This chain connects TRBV5-5 to TRBJ2-5, with a possible D match to TRBD2 (7 bases). The CDR3 bases are TGTGCCAGCGTGCTCCGGGGGGCGGCACAAGAGACCCAGTACTTC. It yields the protein CASVLRGAAQETQYF.